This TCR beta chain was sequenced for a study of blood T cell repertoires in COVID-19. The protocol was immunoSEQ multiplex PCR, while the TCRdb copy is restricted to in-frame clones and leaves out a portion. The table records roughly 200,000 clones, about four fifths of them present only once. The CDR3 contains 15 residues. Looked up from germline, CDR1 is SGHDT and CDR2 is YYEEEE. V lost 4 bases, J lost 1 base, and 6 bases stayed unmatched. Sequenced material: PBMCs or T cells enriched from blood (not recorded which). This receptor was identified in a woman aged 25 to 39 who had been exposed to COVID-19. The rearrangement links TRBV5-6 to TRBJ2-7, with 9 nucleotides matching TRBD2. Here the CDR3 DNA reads TGTGCCAGCAGCCTTCTAGCGGGGTATTCCTACGAGCAGTACTTC. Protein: CASSLLAGYSYEQYF.